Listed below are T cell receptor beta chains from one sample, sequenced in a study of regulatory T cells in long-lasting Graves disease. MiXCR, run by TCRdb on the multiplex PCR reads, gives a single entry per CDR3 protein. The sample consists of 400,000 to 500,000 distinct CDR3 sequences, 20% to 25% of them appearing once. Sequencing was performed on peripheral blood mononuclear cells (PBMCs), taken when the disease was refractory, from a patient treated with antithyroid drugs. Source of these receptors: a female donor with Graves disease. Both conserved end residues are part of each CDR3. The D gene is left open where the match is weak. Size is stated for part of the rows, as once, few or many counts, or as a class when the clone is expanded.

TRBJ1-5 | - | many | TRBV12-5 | TGTGCTAGTGGTTTTGATAGCAATCAGCCCCAGCATTTT | CASGFDSNQPQHF
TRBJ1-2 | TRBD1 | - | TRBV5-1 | TGCGCCAGCAGCCCGGGACAGGGGGCTAACCCCCGCTATGGCTACACCTTC | CASSPGQGANPRYGYTF
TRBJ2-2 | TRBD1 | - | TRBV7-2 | TGTGCCAGCAGCCGAGCGACAGGGGGCACCGGGGAGCTGTTTTTT | CASSRATGGTGELFF
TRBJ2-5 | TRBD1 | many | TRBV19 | TGTGCCAGTAGTCCCCTAGGGGGCGGAGAGACCCAGTACTTC | CASSPLGGGETQYF
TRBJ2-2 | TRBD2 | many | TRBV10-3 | TGTGCCATCAGTGAGCCTCAGCGGGGTACCGGGGAGCTGTTTTTT | CAISEPQRGTGELFF
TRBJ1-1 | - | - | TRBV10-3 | TGTGCCATCAGTGAGTCCGCTAATACAGGTTCGGCTGAAGCTTTCTTT | CAISESANTGSAEAFF
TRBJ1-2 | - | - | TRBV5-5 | TGTGCCAGCAGCCCCGGAGATTTGTACTATGGCTACACCTTC | CASSPGDLYYGYTF
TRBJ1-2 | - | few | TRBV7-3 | TGTGCCAGCAGCACATCGACACCCTGGGAGGATGGCTACACCTTC | CASSTSTPWEDGYTF
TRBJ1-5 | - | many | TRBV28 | TGTGCCAGCGCGACGGATCAGCCCCAGCATTTT | CASATDQPQHF
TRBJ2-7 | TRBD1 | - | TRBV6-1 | TGTGCCAGCTTGGGACAGGGCGGCGAGCAGTACTTC | CASLGQGGEQYF
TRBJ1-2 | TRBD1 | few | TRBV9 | TGTGCCAGCAGCCCCGGGACAGGGGCTCGCTATGGCTACACCTTC | CASSPGTGARYGYTF
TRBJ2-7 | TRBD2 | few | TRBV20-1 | TGCAGTGCAGCCCCGGGACTAGCGGGAGTCCACGAGCAGTACTTC | CSAAPGLAGVHEQYF
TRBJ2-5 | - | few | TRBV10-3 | TGTGCCATCAGTGAGTCATTAGACCCTGAGACCCAGTACTTC | CAISESLDPETQYF
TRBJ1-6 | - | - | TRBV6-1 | TGTGCCAGCGGGAGGGGGGATCATTCACCCCTCCACTTT | CASGRGDHSPLHF
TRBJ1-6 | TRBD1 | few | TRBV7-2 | TGTGCCAGCAGCGCGACAGGGGGCGATAATTCACCCCTCCACTTT | CASSATGGDNSPLHF
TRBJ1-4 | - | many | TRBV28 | TGTGCCAGCAGTTTATCGGTCCTTGAAAAACTGTTTTTT | CASSLSVLEKLFF
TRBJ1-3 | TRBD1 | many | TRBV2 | TGTGCCAGCAGTGCCGGACAGGTCTCTGGAAACACCATATATTTT | CASSAGQVSGNTIYF
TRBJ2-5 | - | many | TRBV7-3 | TGTGCCAGCAGCTTAATTGGCGCCCAAGAGACCCAGTACTTC | CASSLIGAQETQYF
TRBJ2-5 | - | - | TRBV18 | TGTGCCAGCTCGCGAAGACAGGTACAAGAGACCCAGTACTTC | CASSRRQVQETQYF
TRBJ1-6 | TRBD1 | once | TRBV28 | TGTGCCAGCACCCAAACCCCCGGACAGGGGGTAGGTTCACCCCTCCACTTT | CASTQTPGQGVGSPLHF
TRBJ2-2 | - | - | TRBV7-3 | TGTGCCAGCAGCTTAAGCAGTGGTGGGACCGGGGAGCTGTTTTTT | CASSLSSGGTGELFF
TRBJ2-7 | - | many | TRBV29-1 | TGCAGCGTTGGATTATCTGGCGGGATCTACGAGCAGTACTTC | CSVGLSGGIYEQYF
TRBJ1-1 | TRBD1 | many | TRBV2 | TGTGCCAGCAGCGGACAGGGCGGGGGTGAAGCTTTCTTT | CASSGQGGGEAFF
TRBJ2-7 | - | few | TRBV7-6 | TGTGCCAGCAGCTTAGCTCCGGGCGGCACCTACGAGCAGTACTTC | CASSLAPGGTYEQYF
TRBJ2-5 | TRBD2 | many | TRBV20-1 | TGCAGTGCCCCCTCTAGCGGGGAGGAGACCCAGTACTTC | CSAPSSGEETQYF
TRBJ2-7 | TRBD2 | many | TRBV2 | TGTGCCAGCAGGGAGGGGACGGGGGGATACGAGCAGTACTTC | CASREGTGGYEQYF
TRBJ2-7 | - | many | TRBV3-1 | TGTGCCAGCAGCCAACCGGGGACTGGAAACGAGCAGTACTTC | CASSQPGTGNEQYF
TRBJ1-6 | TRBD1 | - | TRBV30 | TGTGCCGGGGGACAGTCCTATAATTCACCCCTCCACTTT | CAGGQSYNSPLHF
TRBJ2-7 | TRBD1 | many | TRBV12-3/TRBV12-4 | TGTGCCAGCAGAGAACAGGGGGCGGCGGGCGAGCAGTACTTC | CASREQGAAGEQYF
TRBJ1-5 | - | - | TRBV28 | TGTGCCAGCAGTTCCCCGGAGGGCAATCAGCCCCAGCATTTT | CASSSPEGNQPQHF
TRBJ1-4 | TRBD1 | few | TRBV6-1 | TGTGCCAGCAGGGACAGGGCTGTTGAAAAACTGTTTTTT | CASRDRAVEKLFF
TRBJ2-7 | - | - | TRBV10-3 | TGTGCCACCGGGACCCCCAACTACGAGCAGTACTTC | CATGTPNYEQYF
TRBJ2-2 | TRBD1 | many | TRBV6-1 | TGTGCCAGCAGAGCCGGGACAGGGGGCACCGGGGAGCTGTTTTTT | CASRAGTGGTGELFF
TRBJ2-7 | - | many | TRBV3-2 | TGTGCCAGCAGCCCGTTCCAGACAGGCTACGAGCAGTACTTC | CASSPFQTGYEQYF
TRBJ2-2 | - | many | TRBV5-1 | TGCGCCAGCAGCTACGACAGGAGCACTCCCGGGGAGCTGTTTTTT | CASSYDRSTPGELFF
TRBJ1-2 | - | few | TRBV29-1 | TGCAGCGTTGAAGATATTAGGGGGGCAGGTGGCTACACCTTC | CSVEDIRGAGGYTF
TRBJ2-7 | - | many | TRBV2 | TGTGCCAGCAGTGCGTCGAAGGTAGCGCAGTACTTC | CASSASKVAQYF
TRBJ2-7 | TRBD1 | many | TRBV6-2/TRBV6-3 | TGTGCCAGCAGTTACTTTCAGGGGGCCTACGAGCAGTACTTC | CASSYFQGAYEQYF
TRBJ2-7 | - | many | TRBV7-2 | TGTGCCAGCAGCTTAGAGGCGGGACCCGCCTACGAGCAGTACTTC | CASSLEAGPAYEQYF
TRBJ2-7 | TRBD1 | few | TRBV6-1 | TGTGCCACCCGACAGGGGTCCTGCGAGCAGTACTTC | CATRQGSCEQYF
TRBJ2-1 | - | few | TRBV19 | TGTGCCAGTAGTACTGACAGTTACAATGAGCAGTTCTTC | CASSTDSYNEQFF
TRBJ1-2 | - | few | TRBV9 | TGTGCCAGCAGCCCAGAGTGGCCCTATGGCTACACCTTC | CASSPEWPYGYTF
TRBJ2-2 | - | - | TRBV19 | TGTGCCAGTAGTATAGGTTCCACAAACACCGGGGAGCTGTTTTTT | CASSIGSTNTGELFF
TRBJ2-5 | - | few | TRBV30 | TGTGCCTGGAGGGGCAGGAACTACCAAGAGACCCAGTACTTC | CAWRGRNYQETQYF
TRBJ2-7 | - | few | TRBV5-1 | TGCGCCAGCCGATTTGGGGGCCTAGGGGGCGAGCAGTACTTC | CASRFGGLGGEQYF
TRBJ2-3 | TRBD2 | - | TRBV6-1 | TGTGCCACCTCGACTAGCGGGATTACAGATACGCAGTATTTT | CATSTSGITDTQYF
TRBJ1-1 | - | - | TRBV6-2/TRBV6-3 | TGTGCCAGCAGTTACATCGGTAACCTCGGGGGGGCTGAAGCTTTCTTT | CASSYIGNLGGAEAFF
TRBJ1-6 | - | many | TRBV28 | TGTGCCAGCAGTAAGACAGAGAATTCACCCCTCCACTTT | CASSKTENSPLHF
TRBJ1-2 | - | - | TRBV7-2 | TGTGCCAGCAGCTCCCCCCAACGGGGACGAAACTATGGCTACACCTTC | CASSSPQRGRNYGYTF
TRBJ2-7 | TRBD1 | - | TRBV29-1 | TGCAGCGTTGAAGCGGGGACAGGGTCGAACGAGCAGTACTTC | CSVEAGTGSNEQYF
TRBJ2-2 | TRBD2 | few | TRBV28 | TGTGCCAGCTCTAAGGAGGGACTAGCGAACACCGGGGAGCTGTTTTTT | CASSKEGLANTGELFF
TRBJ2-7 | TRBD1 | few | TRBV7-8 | TGTGCCAGCAGTCCTAGAATCGACAGGGGCCGCTACGAGCAGTACTTC | CASSPRIDRGRYEQYF
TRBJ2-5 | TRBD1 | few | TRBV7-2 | TGTGCCAGCAGCCTCCAGACAGGGGGAAGAGAGACCCAGTACTTC | CASSLQTGGRETQYF
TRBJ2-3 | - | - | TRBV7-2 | TGTGCCAGCAGCTCCGCTGGCGGGAGCACAGATACGCAGTATTTT | CASSSAGGSTDTQYF
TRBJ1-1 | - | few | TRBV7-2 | TGTGCCAGCCACCTGAGGGGGTTGTGGGGGGACACTGAAGCTTTCTTT | CASHLRGLWGDTEAFF
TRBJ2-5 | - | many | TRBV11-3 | TGTGCCAGCAGCAACGCCAGGGGTCCACAAGAGACCCAGTACTTC | CASSNARGPQETQYF
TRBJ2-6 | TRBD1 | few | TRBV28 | TGTGCCAGCAGCCAACTAGGGACAGTCTTCAGTGGGGCCAACGTCCTGACTTTC | CASSQLGTVFSGANVLTF
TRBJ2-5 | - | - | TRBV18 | TGTGCCAGCTCACCCCAGGAAGCCCGGGAGACCCAGTACTTC | CASSPQEARETQYF
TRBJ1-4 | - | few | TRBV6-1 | TGTGCCAGCAGTCACGAAAGCCTTCCCGGGGGTGAAAAACTGTTTTTT | CASSHESLPGGEKLFF